The clone carrying this TCR beta chain was detected a few times. The same CDR3 arises from other DNA sequences in this sample as well. Trimming stripped 2 bases from V and 2 bases from J, with 10 bases between. Germline CDR1 and CDR2: MNHEY and SVGEGT. The CDR3 totals 14 residues. The sample is drawn from a study of tissue T cells after allogeneic stem cell transplantation. Sequenced by immunoSEQ multiplex PCR; TCRdb stores in-frame clones only, minus some. Of 8,000 to 10,000 clones listed, approximately 64% are singletons. The V and J genes are TRBV6-2 or TRBV6-3 and TRBJ2-7; D is unclear. The sequencing used tissue from the ileum, collected at autopsy. The TCR sequence derives from a woman aged 18-49 years with breast cancer. For the CDR3, the DNA is TGTGCCAGCAGTTACGTCTCTGGGGCCTACGAGCAGTACTTC. Translated, it gives CASSYVSGAYEQYF.